This T cell receptor (beta chain) originates from a study of CD8+ T cells in alopecia areata (dated by TCRdb to 2016 to 2018). For the wider study: The treated patients, all with moderate-to-severe alopecia areata, were enrolled in an open-label pilot trial of oral tofacitinib given at 5 to 10 mg twice daily. Tofacitinib was given for 6 to 18 months, followed by 6 months of follow-up off drug to assess delayed response and recurrence. Disease severity in treated patients was measured with the SALT score, which quantifies the percentage of affected scalp surface area. The study used high-throughput TCRbeta sequencing to examine T cell clonal expansion in alopecia areata, in both the C3H/HeJ mouse model and human patients. Scalp tissue and sorted CD4+ and CD8+ peripheral blood T cells from patchy and totalis/universalis alopecia areata patients and from healthy controls were covered by human TCRbeta sequencing. Biopsies were taken from tofacitinib-treated patients at baseline and again at 4 and 24 weeks into treatment, and several of those patients also had a later scalp biopsy. Clonality in the scalp was compared among normal scalp (n=4), patchy alopecia areata scalp (n=8), and alopecia totalis/universalis scalp (n=8). RNA was extracted with the PAXgene miRNA kit for fixed scalp, the miRNeasy kit for PBMCs, and the RNeasy kit for mouse skin. TCRbeta CDR3 regions were amplified by immunoSEQ multiplex PCR with 35 Vbeta forward and 13 Jbeta reverse primers. Study-wide conclusions, independent of this receptor: Higher clonality and more expanded CD8+ clones were observed in lesional scalp than in normal scalp, particularly in alopecia totalis/universalis, a finding suggestive of antigenic drive. Shared TCR sequences between patients were less evident than in mice, which may be partly attributable to HLA diversity in the patient population. Scalp clonality and the number of expanded CD8+ clones among the top 100 scalp clones were significantly decreased by tofacitinib. Resident alphabeta T cells in normal human skin are also sequenced, complicating scalp TCR repertoire analysis, unlike mouse skin dominated by gammadelta T cells. Because the treated cohort was small and included a single nonresponder, larger studies are needed to assess links between baseline CD8+ expansion and response. During tofacitinib treatment, many expanded lesional clones remained in scalp and blood, and this persistence may partly explain relapse after treatment is stopped.

What the treatment or condition label conveys for this sample: oral pan-JAK inhibitor, 5-10 mg twice daily. From alopecia areata patients, peripheral blood was collected along with lesional scalp punch biopsies. PBMCs were isolated by density centrifugation and stained for CD3, CD4 and CD8, and CD4+ and CD8+ T cells were sorted on a FACSAria. This clone was counted only a few times. No cognate antigen has been identified for it. No quality values exist for individual bases; no much larger clone is one base distant. The library was produced with the immunoSEQ multiplex PCR assay. To provide template for TCR sequencing, every sample had RNA extracted and reverse transcribed into cDNA. First-strand cDNA was synthesized with SuperScript III using a 2:1 mix of oligo-dT and random hexamers. Amplification bias was assessed with a synthetic immune receptor repertoire, and residual bias was removed computationally. The original methods were these. Raw reads were preprocessed for error removal, and CDR3 was defined according to IMGT conventions as running from the conserved cysteine to phenylalanine. To get clonality, Shannon entropy was normalized by log2 of the number of productive unique TCRs and the result was subtracted from 1. Whether each scalp clone was CD4 or CD8 was inferred by checking scalp TCRbeta sequences against the CD4 and CD8 repertoires from sorted blood. Held by TCRdb, this immuneACCESS table contains in-frame sequences only and omits some clones. Under half of the omission traces to an unresolved V gene where checked; the cause of the rest is unknown. The DNA gave D and trimming, while V, J and clone size come from that table. In all, the sample holds more than 150,000 clones, and around 51% of those were seen once. The top ten clonotypes cover roughly a tenth of the sample.

CDR1 SEHNR and CDR2 FQNEAQ are derived from the germline V gene (reference sequence). V was cut back by 6 bases and J by 2 bases, leaving a gap of 10 bases between them. The CDR3, from cysteine to phenylalanine, totals 13 residues. The DNA shown is the 39-base CDR3, in frame from base 1. The V gene is TRBV7-9 and the J gene is TRBJ1-2; TRBD1 is possibly the D segment (6 matching bases). This TCR was recovered from a human donor with alopecia areata. This sample comprised CD8+ T cells sorted from blood, obtained at week 52, from a patient treated with tofacitinib. The sequenced DNA: TGTGCCAGCAGTATGGGACAAAACTATGGCTACACCTTC. Its amino acids are CASSMGQNYGYTF.